These 27 T cell receptor beta chains share one sample of origin, sequenced in a study of blood T cell repertoires in COVID-19 (dated by TCRdb to 2018 to 2021). Receptor amplification or capture employed the immunoSEQ multiplex PCR assay. Not all clones reach the TCRdb copy of this immuneACCESS table, which keeps in-frame sequences only. Checked studies attribute under half of the gap to unresolved V genes and leave the rest unexplained. This sample holds hundreds of thousands of clones; around nine tenths were observed only once. The ten largest make up 6% to 7% of the sample. The specimen was PBMCs or T cells enriched from blood (not recorded which). The receptors come from a woman aged 40-49 years who had recovered from COVID-19.

This clone was observed once. V and J are TRBV10-3 and TRBJ2-1; 10 bases agree with TRBD1. Germline CDR1 is ENHRY and CDR2 is SYGVKD. V lost 10 bases and J lost 4; bases outside the gene matches: 13. The CDR3 runs 16 residues. Here the CDR3 reads CATVGTGARAYNEQFF. The CDR3 DNA is TGTGCCACGGTTGGGACAGGGGCTCGGGCTTACAATGAGCAGTTCTTC.

The chain uses TRBV5-1 and TRBJ2-3; 10 nucleotides align to TRBD1. The length of the CDR3 is 16 residues. V was pared by 0 bases and J by 4 bases, with 5 bases of the junction left unmatched. CDR1 SGHRS and CDR2 YFSETQ come from the germline V gene. The CDR3, as DNA: TGCGCCAGCAGCTTGGCCGGGACAGGGGTTTCAGATACGCAGTATTTT. Protein sequence: CASSLAGTGVSDTQYF.

The chain is built from TRBV28 and TRBJ1-4; D is undetermined. The V end was cut by 4 bases, the J end by 0 bases, with 6 bases between. The CDR3 has 14 residues. Germline V gives CDR1 MDHEN, CDR2 SYDVKM. The CDR3 is CASSWGATNEKLFF. CDR3 in DNA: TGTGCCAGCAGTTGGGGAGCAACTAATGAAAAACTGTTTTTT.

The rearrangement uses TRBV27 and TRBJ2-5; D might be TRBD1 (7 bases). The V end lost 2 bases, the J end lost 9 bases, and 25 bases lay between the germline ends. Germline assignment: CDR1 MNHEY and CDR2 SMNVEV (reference sequence). The CDR3 runs to 17 residues. The CDR3 DNA is TGTGCCAGCAGTTTAAAGCCCGGGCAGGGGGGCTTGATGGCCCAGTACTTC. Translated: CASSLKPGQGGLMAQYF.

This sequence joins TRBV2 and TRBJ2-7, with D tentatively TRBD1 (5 bases). This CDR3 has 15 residues. V was cut by 5 bases and J by 4 bases, with 18 bases left in between. Germline CDR1 is SNHLY and CDR2 is FYNNEI. CDR3 DNA sequence: TGTGCCAGCAGTATCACCGGGCAGGGTGAATACGAGCAGTACTTC. As protein: CASSITGQGEYEQYF.

This clone was picked up one time. V gene TRBV23-1 combines with J gene TRBJ2-7; 7 bases fit TRBD1. TRBV23-1 is an ORF; its function is uncertain. The CDR3 has 13 amino acids. Unmatched junction bases numbered 3, after V lost 2 bases and J lost 5 bases. CDR3 in amino acids: CASSQAQGNEQYF. DNA for the CDR3: TGCGCCAGCAGTCAAGCACAGGGGAACGAGCAGTACTTC.

This chain links TRBV7-3 with TRBJ2-1; TRBD2 matches 9 bases. In germline, CDR1 is SGHTA, CDR2 FQGTGA. J gave up 15 bases and V 4 bases, and 16 bases lay outside the gene matches. This CDR3 has 15 amino acids. In nucleotides, the CDR3 is TGTGCCAGCAGCTCCCCCCCACGTGCGGGGGGGACTTTGTTCTTC. Its protein is CASSSPPRAGGTLFF.

The J gene is TRBJ2-7, the V gene TRBV5-1; D not certain. Germline lookup yields CDR1 SGHRS and CDR2 YFSETQ. CDR3 length: 11 amino acids. The V and J ends lost 4 bases and 3 bases respectively, with 5 bases between them. The CDR3 DNA reads as TGCGCCAGCAGCGAGGACTACGAGCAGTACTTC. Protein sequence: CASSEDYEQYF. Full variable domain (remainder filled in from reference TRBV5-1 and TRBJ2-7): KAGVTQTPRYLIKTRGQQVTLSCSPISGHRSVSWYQQTPGQGLQFLFEYFSETQRNKGNFPGRFSGRQFSNSRSEMNVSTLELGDSALYLCASSEDYEQYFGPGTRLTVT.

V usage is TRBV19 and J usage is TRBJ1-5; no reliable D call. V was clipped by 3 bases and J by 4 bases, with 10 bases between them. CDR1 is LNHDA and CDR2 is SQIVND in the germline V gene (reference sequence). The CDR3 covers 14 residues. CDR3 amino acids: CASSMRSPNQPQHF. The CDR3 nucleotides are TGTGCCAGTAGTATGAGAAGTCCAAATCAGCCCCAGCATTTT.

This chain links TRBV14 with TRBJ1-2, with D unclear. This CDR3 region has 13 residues. Looked up from germline, CDR1 is SGHDN and CDR2 is FVKESK. Trimming pared 5 bases from V and 7 bases from J, leaving 14 bases between. CDR3 nucleotides: TGTGCCAGCAGCGTGGGCCTTTCGAGTGGCTACACCTTC. Translated, it gives CASSVGLSSGYTF. Full variable domain (missing parts from reference TRBV14 and TRBJ1-2): EAGVTQFPSHSVIEKGQTVTLRCDPISGHDNLYWYRRVMGKEIKFLLHFVKESKQDESGMPNNRFLAERTGGTYSTLKVQPAELEDSGVYFCASSVGLSSGYTFGSGTRLTVV.

The chain couples TRBV10-3 to TRBJ1-1; D is perhaps TRBD1 (5 bases). The V gene's germline CDR1 is ENHRY and CDR2 SYGVKD. This CDR3 has 15 residues. Trimming stripped 0 bases from V and 2 bases from J, with 10 bases between. CDR3: CAISESTRANTEAFF. CDR3 sequence (DNA): TGTGCCATCAGTGAGTCAACCAGGGCAAACACTGAAGCTTTCTTT.

In its sample, this clone was seen once. The chain links TRBV25-1 to TRBJ1-2; no clear D. Per the germline V gene, CDR1 is MGHDK and CDR2 is SYGVNS. The CDR3 sequence is 13 residues long. Trimming stripped 3 bases from V and 3 bases from J, with 8 bases between. The CDR3 loop reads CASSDQEDYGYTF. The CDR3 nucleotides read TGTGCCAGCAGTGACCAGGAGGACTATGGCTACACCTTC.

In its sample, this clone was seen a few times. Other DNA sequences of this sample code for an identical CDR3. The chain carries TRBV25-1 and TRBJ2-7, with 10 bases that match TRBD1. The CDR3 spans 13 residues. V trimming: 6 bases; J trimming: 1 base; junction bases outside the gene matches: 0. Germline V gene data show CDR1 as MGHDK and CDR2 as SYGVNS. CDR3 loop: CASRGQGSYEQYF. Here the CDR3 DNA reads TGTGCCAGCAGGGGACAGGGGTCCTACGAGCAGTACTTC.

The chain links TRBV11-2 to TRBJ2-5, with 9 nucleotides matching TRBD2. Germline CDR1 is SGHAT and CDR2 is FQNNGV. Trimming cost V 0 bases and J 5 bases; bases outside gene matches: 7. The CDR3 contains 16 residues. DNA of the CDR3: TGTGCCAGCAGCTTAGATCGAACTAGCGGGCATGAGACCCAGTACTTC. Encoded protein: CASSLDRTSGHETQYF.

The rearrangement links TRBV28 to TRBJ1-6; D perhaps matches TRBD1 (6 bases). CDR3 size: 17 residues. The V and J ends lost 5 bases and 0 bases respectively, with 14 bases between them. Germline V gene sequence: CDR1 MDHEN, CDR2 SYDVKM. CDR3 DNA: TGTGCCAGCAGTCTGGGGGGGGCAAGCTCCTATAATTCACCCCTCCACTTT. It codes for CASSLGGASSYNSPLHF.

The chain is built from TRBV6-5 and TRBJ1-2; 7 bases fit TRBD1. In germline, CDR1 is MNHEY, CDR2 SVGAGI. This CDR3 region has 16 residues. The V gene end was trimmed by 2 bases and the J gene end by 0 bases; junction bases not matched to a gene: 6. The CDR3 is CASSYLQGSANYGYTF. The CDR3 bases are TGTGCCAGCAGTTACCTACAGGGGTCAGCTAACTATGGCTACACCTTC.

On this clone: One end of the junction is discordant with germline, which a read error may explain. This chain joins TRBV19 and TRBJ2-5, with 9 bases identical to TRBD1. Germline V gene data show CDR1 as LNHDA and CDR2 as SQIVND (reference sequence). This CDR3 region has 14 residues. The CDR3 protein is CASGISGTGETQYF. DNA of the CDR3: TGTGCCAGTGGTATTTCCGGGACAGGGGAGACCCAGTACTTC.

The J gene is TRBJ2-5, the V gene TRBV7-9; TRBD2 matches at 9 bases. The J segment lost 4 bases and the V segment lost 1 base, leaving 4 bases of the junction unmatched. The CDR3 extends over 15 amino acids. Germline V gene sequence: CDR1 SEHNR, CDR2 FQNEAQ (reference sequence). CDR3 in DNA: TGTGCCAGCAGCTTAGAAGTAGCGGGAGCAGAGACCCAGTACTTC. This codes for CASSLEVAGAETQYF.

This rearrangement joins TRBV19 to TRBJ1-2; D remains unclear. Germline lookup yields CDR1 LNHDA and CDR2 SQIVND (reference sequence). This CDR3 contains 12 residues. V gave up 3 bases and J gave up 0 bases, with 2 bases separating them. The CDR3, as DNA: TGTGCCAGTAGTATCGCTAACTATGGCTACACCTTC. Translation: CASSIANYGYTF.

This sequence joins TRBV28 and TRBJ2-7; D uncertain. The germline V gene encodes CDR1 MDHEN and CDR2 SYDVKM. V lost 1 base and J lost 1, with 8 bases in between. The CDR3 covers 14 residues. The CDR3 sequence is CASSLLTLSYEQYF. Here the CDR3 DNA reads TGTGCCAGCAGTTTATTAACCCTATCCTACGAGCAGTACTTC.

The genes are TRBV24-1 and TRBJ2-5; TRBD1 aligns across 9 bases. Unmatched junction bases numbered 9, after V lost 4 bases and J lost 4 bases. Germline V gene lookup returns CDR1 KGHDR and CDR2 SFDVKD. This CDR3 has 16 residues. DNA of the CDR3: TGTGCCACCAGTGAACCGACAGGGGGGGAGGGAGAGACCCAGTACTTC. This gives the protein CATSEPTGGEGETQYF.

V is TRBV7-2 and J is TRBJ2-2; D remains ambiguous. Germline CDR1 reads SGHTA; CDR2 reads FQGNSA. V was cut by 5 bases and J by 6 bases, with 10 bases left in between. This CDR3 has 13 amino acids. CDR3 sequence (DNA): TGTGCCAGCAGCCCACGTGGAGCCGGGGAGCTGTTTTTT. Encoded protein: CASSPRGAGELFF.

V usage is TRBV4-1 and J usage is TRBJ1-4; tentative D call: TRBD1 (6 bases). V lost 3 bases, J lost 5 bases, and 16 bases lay in between. This CDR3 has 16 residues. Per the germline V gene, CDR1 is MGHRA and CDR2 is YSYEKL. CDR3 sequence: CASSQVPGQANEKLFF. The DNA for the CDR3 is TGCGCCAGCAGCCAGGTCCCGGGACAAGCGAATGAAAAACTGTTTTTT.

The J gene is TRBJ1-5, the V gene TRBV7-9; D is possibly TRBD1 (6 bases). Per germline, CDR1 SEHNR and CDR2 FQNEAQ (reference sequence). Deletions cut 4 bases from V and 3 bases from J, with 13 bases between. The CDR3 is made up of 15 amino acids. CDR3: CASSSSGGPNQPQHF. CDR3 nucleotide sequence: TGTGCCAGCAGCTCCTCGGGGGGGCCCAATCAGCCCCAGCATTTT.

Only one count was recorded for this clone. The chain employs TRBV7-2 and TRBJ2-1, with D perhaps TRBD2 (5 bases). The CDR3 runs 15 residues. V was cut by 5 bases and J by 0 bases, with 11 bases left in between. Per germline, CDR1 SGHTA and CDR2 FQGNSA. The CDR3 loop reads CASSASGSSYNEQFF. The CDR3 nucleotides read TGTGCCAGCAGCGCCAGTGGGAGCTCCTACAATGAGCAGTTCTTC.

V and J are TRBV30 and TRBJ2-1; 7 bases map to TRBD2. CDR3 length: 14 residues. Per the germline V gene, CDR1 is GTSNPN and CDR2 is SVGIG (reference sequence). J was trimmed by 2 bases and V by 3 bases; bases with no gene match: 4. The chain's CDR3 is CAWSLSGTYNEQFF. The CDR3, as DNA: TGTGCCTGGAGCCTAAGCGGGACCTACAATGAGCAGTTCTTC.

This chain uses TRBV5-4 with TRBJ2-5, with 9 bases lining up with TRBD2. This CDR3 comprises 18 residues. Germline V gives CDR1 SGHNT, CDR2 YYREEE (reference sequence). Unmatched junction bases numbered 13, after V lost 0 bases and J lost 4 bases. As DNA, the CDR3 is TGTGCCAGCAGCTTGGGGGAGGTTAGCGGGAGCGGGGGAGAGACCCAGTACTTC. This translates into CASSLGEVSGSGGETQYF.